This TCR beta chain was sequenced in a study of T cells expressing NK-cell markers (dated by TCRdb to about 2020). In terms of the full investigation: In sorted CD3+CD56+NKG2C+, CD3+CD56+NKG2C- and CD3+CD56-NKG2C+ T-cell subsets from eight donors, TCR beta-chain repertoires were profiled. Of the eight sequenced donors, seven were found to be HCMV-seropositive and one was found to be HCMV-seronegative. The eight sequenced donors were randomly selected healthy volunteers, three men and five women. The libraries were sequenced on Illumina HiSeq 2000/2500, MiSeq or NextSeq, producing 2 x 150 bp reads. What the authors observed across the whole study: It remained unclear whether the expanded NKG2C-expressing T cell clones were specific for HCMV antigens. Those dominant clonotypes were again the most abundant among CD3+CD56-NKG2C+ cells in several donors, at about 25-60.1%. In six donors, the dominant CD3+CD56+NKG2C+ clonotypes were among the top 10 CD8+ clonotypes and accounted for roughly 1.0-8% of CD8+ T cells.

The germline V gene sets CDR1 to MGHRA and CDR2 to YSYEKL. The CDR3 covers 15 residues, taking in both the cysteine and the phenylalanine. Only the protein sequence is given. To determine HCMV serostatus, a commercial ELISA kit was used to detect HCMV-specific IgG in serum. Ficoll density gradient centrifugation was used to isolate peripheral blood mononuclear cells from blood. The run used an Illumina HiSeq 2000. 5'RACE template switching, by which a universal primer site and unique molecular identifiers were added, was used to make TCR beta cDNA libraries. Priming for cDNA synthesis came from the TCR beta constant segment, and two successive PCR amplification steps followed. The study's processing was this. MIGEC was used to demultiplex reads and group reads by UMI, and MiTCR was used to assemble and quantify clonotypes. Only TCR cDNA sequences supported by at least two reads were kept to exclude erroneous sequences. The tcR package was used for downstream repertoire analysis, with clonotypes matched between fractions based on CDR3 nucleotide sequence plus V segment. VDJmatch was used to annotate antigen specificity against VDJdb, with one amino acid substitution in CDR3 allowed. TCRdb reprocessed the reads into one record per CDR3 protein sequence, lacking DNA. The V and J calls follow TCRdb's processing rather than the paper's. This sample's listing comprises about 400,000 distinct CDR3 sequences. The ten most abundant clones make up around 10% of the sample.

Comment on this clonotype: The antigen this receptor binds is unknown.

Sequencing used blood T cells: a sorted CD56 or NKG2C T cell subset, CD4+ or CD8+ T cells, or bulk PBMC T cells (not recorded which). This TCR was sampled from a woman between 50 and 59 years old in good health. Donor details come from another sample of the same person, matched by shared clones. Here the chain combines TRBV4-1 and TRBJ2-7; absent DNA, TCRdb's TRBD2 call cannot be checked. This receptor has the CDR3 CASSLLAGVPYEQYF.